This TCR beta chain came from a study of cytomegalovirus exposure and HLA in healthy donors (dated by TCRdb to the late 2010s). Regarding the complete study: An earlier analysis of 587 of the donors reported about 250 Gb of sequence data and some 120 million unique TCR beta sequences from 190 million or so T cells. Donor age, sex, ethnicity and CMV serostatus were compiled together with the repertoire data. Around 300 gigabases of sequencing data and tens of millions of unique TCR sequences were included in an early release covering over 600 HLA-typed donors. A separate validation cohort of 100 to 150 different subjects was used in addition to the 666-subject first cohort. In an earlier analysis of 500 to 650 of the donors, high-throughput TCR beta sequencing was used to judge whether each TCR beta V gene segment behaved as functional or pseudogenic. A few DR-DQ haplotypes were handled as single units for association and clustering because linkage in the cohort was strong. Among some 410 genotyped donors of the cohort, an average of roughly 230,000 unique TCR beta nucleotide sequences was sequenced per donor, of which about 19% were non-productive. Rather than drawing on any new phenotypic data, the later analysis identified candidate immune exposures from TCR beta sequences and the way those sequences occurred across donors. Among the roughly 380 genotyped donors, more than 70% belonged to the genetic ancestry cluster associated with self-reported Caucasian donors. HLA typing covered class I and class II loci at four-digit resolution. The aim of the study was to test whether cataloging public T cell receptors could identify signatures of past pathogen exposure. The study used immunosequencing to profile the T cell repertoires of 670 or so subjects and linked those repertoires to cytomegalovirus serostatus. Every repertoire in the discovery cohort had been generated on one and the same sequencing platform. A later genetic analysis used genome-wide SNP genotypes for 398 of the 666 donors, treating that subset as a discovery cohort. The study combined high-throughput TCR immunosequencing, statistical association of individual TCRs with disease status, and machine learning to predict cytomegalovirus infection status. In a later analysis, previously published TCR beta repertoires from roughly 710 donors were re-analyzed and high-resolution HLA genotyping was added so that TCR occurrence patterns could be studied. Typing coverage differed by locus: A, B, C, DRB1 and DQB1 were typed in about 620-630 donors, DQA1 in 500 to 550, DPA1 in nearly 610, and DPB1 in 472. Points the paper makes about the study in general: In vitro tests confirmed that a few of the cytomegalovirus-associated TCR beta chains recognize cytomegalovirus antigens. Because some donors lacked HLA typing at each locus, the association tests relied only on the typed subset. The authors suggested that the approach could potentially be extended to other disease states and immunological phenotypes. A cluster of highly shared sequence variants was judged likely to represent a technical artifact of the sequencing pipeline. Most CMV-associated TCR beta chains appeared to be HLA-restricted in a later analysis, and the HLA associations seemed to be driven largely by CMV exposure. Because counts were too low, about 15 rarely observed V segments, including chromosome 9 orphons, were left out of the earlier analysis of approximately 580 of the donors. Some IMGT-functional V segments, including TRBV6-2 and TRBV6-3, could not be distinguished by the 87-base-pair reads and were therefore excluded. In a later analysis, several top co-occurrence clusters were reported to appear linked to parvovirus B19, influenza, CMV and Epstein-Barr virus. In a later genetic analysis, fewer N-insertions in productive TCRs were reported among donors in an Asian-associated ancestry cluster than the roughly 700-donor mean. According to a later analysis, TCR association rates differed among HLA loci, with DRB1 alleles showing the most associated TCRs and HLA-C alleles showing the fewest. In this cohort, only TCR beta chains were sequenced, and detectable features were limited by the absence of alpha or paired-chain data. Presence/absence analyses assumed roughly uniform sequencing depth across donors, an assumption that may not hold. A further reported finding was that TCR beta sequences accurately predicted the HLA-A and HLA-B alleles for most subjects in the first cohort. An earlier analysis of some 590 of the donors showed that most TCR beta V segments appeared in productive rearrangements either about 87% or about 30% of the time, which broadly matched IMGT annotations. Linkage disequilibrium might explain the correlated functional status among segregating V segments, but an unknown experimental factor could not be excluded. In a later analysis, HLA-associated TCR beta chains showed more clonal expansion and lower generation probabilities than non-associated chains that were equally common. When HLA alleles, especially DR and DQ, strongly co-occurred, attributing TCR associations to individual alleles was difficult. At a false discovery rate of 0.05, a later analysis linked 16,000 or so TCR beta sequences to specific HLA alleles. Cytomegalovirus status was reported to be diagnosed by the classifier with high specificity and sensitivity in both the original and validation cohorts. CMV serostatus was the only immune exposure information available for the cohort. A total of 150 or so TCR beta chains were listed by the study as associated with cytomegalovirus. Most TCR sequences were observed very rarely across donors, whereas some public TCRs were present in many individuals. A later genetic analysis associated a missense DCLRE1C variant with V-gene and J-gene trimming of TCR beta chains, and an independent cohort replicated the association.

On this clone itself: Its antigen is unknown. It has no much larger one-base neighbor in the sample; base qualities were not kept.

The cohort consisted of hundreds of healthy bone marrow donors. At the time of sampling, all cohort members were nominally healthy, though unrecorded immune exposures were likely present. The donor tested CMV seropositive and was one of the 289 seropositive cohort members. A peripheral blood sample was provided by each donor, and peripheral blood mononuclear cells were used for TCR beta sequencing. The Qiagen DNeasy Blood Extraction Kit was used to extract genomic DNA from the blood cell samples. The library was generated by the immunoSEQ multiplex PCR assay. A mixture of 60 forward primers for TCR Vbeta segments and 13 reverse primers for TCR Jbeta segments was used in the multiplex PCR. The CDR3 region of rearranged TCR beta genes was amplified from genomic DNA with a multiplex PCR assay. Amplified TCR beta libraries were sequenced as 87-base-pair reads on the Illumina HiSeq System. The study's processing was this. Across the 500 to 700 repertoires, a later analysis counted tens of millions of unique TCR beta chains, roughly 11 million of which were shared by at least two donors. A nearest-neighbor algorithm error-corrected the raw reads and collapsed the reads into unique sequences, merging closely related sequences to remove PCR and sequencing errors. CDR3 sequences were aligned to IMGT reference sequences to assign V, D and J gene segments. Each retained sequence needed at least a six-nucleotide match to both a V gene segment and a J gene segment. A rearrangement was called productive if the CDR3 had no stop codons and remained in frame with V and J, and every other rearrangement was called non-productive. CDR3 was defined by IMGT convention, running from the second conserved V-encoded cysteine to the conserved J-encoded phenylalanine. The earlier analysis of approximately 590 of the donors excluded any sequence lacking an unambiguous match to a single V gene segment. An earlier analysis of 450 to 650 of the donors called V segments functional above 56.7% productive rearrangements and segregating when the between-donor standard deviation exceeded 5%. A statistical classification framework was built to diagnose cytomegalovirus status from the catalog of TCR beta chain sequences. In a later analysis, TCR nucleotide sequences were compared against IMGT/GENE-DB human TR gene sequences so that V and J genes could be assigned. A later analysis assigned CDR3 sequences and most-parsimonious VDJ recombination scenarios with the TCRdist pipeline. In a later analysis, each TCR beta chain was defined by its CDR3 amino acid sequence together with its V-gene family, and reads without a unique V-gene family were excluded. To address suspected cross-contamination and a sequencing artifact, a later analysis removed under 600 highly shared, low-generation-probability nucleotide sequences. A later analysis calculated a clonal expansion index for each public chain from normalized within-repertoire ranks of inferred template counts. Generation probabilities in a later analysis came from a VDJ recombination model fitted to out-of-frame rearrangements, and those results were checked against IGoR. Hypergeometric tests were used in a later analysis to score TCR-TCR, TCR-HLA and TCR-CMV co-occurrence, with a repertoire-size bias correction applied to the TCR pairs. In a later analysis, false discovery rates were estimated by permuting HLA or CMV assignments 20 times. A later analysis grouped co-occurring TCRs with DBSCAN, adding TCRdist sequence similarity when clustering within HLA-allele-positive subsets. Co-occurrence clustering excluded repertoires with fewer than 30,000 or more than 120,000 public chains, plus five with anomalous nucleotide sharing. The table comes from immuneACCESS by way of TCRdb, which keeps in-frame sequences with V and J called. Part of the clones is missing from these tables; in studies checked, under half for an unresolved V gene and the rest for unknown reasons. V, J and clone size are taken as reported in that table, and D and trimming were inferred from the DNA itself. The sample table shows about 90,000 clones, and roughly 67% are seen once. The ten largest clones add up to roughly 21% of the sample.

Deletion took 6 bases off V and 3 bases off J, with a span of 5 bases between the germline ends. The CDR3 runs 11 amino acids, cysteine and phenylalanine included. Only the CDR3 portion is preserved as DNA: 33 bases, with reading frame beginning at the first base. The germline V gene supplies CDR1 SGHAT and CDR2 FQNNGV. The source is a woman aged 50 to 60 in good health and CMV-seropositive. The sequenced sample was PBMCs. Recombination connected TRBV11-2 to TRBJ2-5, with the D gene uncertain. The CDR3 region reads CASSLEETQYF. In nucleotide form, the sequence is TGTGCCAGCAGTCTAGAAGAGACCCAGTACTTC. The variable domain in full, with residues beyond the CDR3 obtained from the reference TRBV11-2 and TRBJ2-5 genes, is EAGVAQSPRYKIIEKRQSVAFWCNPISGHATLYWYQQILGQGPKLLIQFQNNGVVDDSQLPKDRFSAERLKGVDSTLKIQPAKLEDSAVYLCASSLEETQYFGPGTRLLVL.